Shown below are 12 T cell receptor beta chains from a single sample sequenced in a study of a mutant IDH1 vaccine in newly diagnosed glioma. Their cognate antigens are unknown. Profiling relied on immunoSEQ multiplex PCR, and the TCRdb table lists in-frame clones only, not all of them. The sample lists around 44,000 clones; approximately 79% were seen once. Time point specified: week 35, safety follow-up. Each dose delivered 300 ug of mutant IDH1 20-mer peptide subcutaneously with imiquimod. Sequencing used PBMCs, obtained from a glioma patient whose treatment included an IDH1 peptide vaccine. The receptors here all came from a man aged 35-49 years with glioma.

The CDR3 region has the DNA TGTGCCAGCAGCTTAAATCGGGCCCTTAACACTGAAGCTTTCTTT. Protein product: CASSLNRALNTEAFF. V usage is TRBV7-3 and J usage is TRBJ1-1; D gene ambiguous. Looked up from germline, CDR1 is SGHTA and CDR2 is FQGTGA. The V gene lost 1 base and the J gene lost 2 bases, with 11 bases spanning the gap. The CDR3 covers 15 residues.

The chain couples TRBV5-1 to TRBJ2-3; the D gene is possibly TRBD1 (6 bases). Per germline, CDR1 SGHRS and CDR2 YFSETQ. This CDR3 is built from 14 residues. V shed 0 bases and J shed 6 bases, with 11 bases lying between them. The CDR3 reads CASSLALGQDTQYF. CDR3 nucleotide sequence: TGCGCCAGCAGCTTGGCCTTAGGACAGGATACGCAGTATTTT.

As DNA, the CDR3 is TGCGCCAGCAGCCAAGAAGAGGGGAAGCATTCACCCCTCCACTTT. As protein: CASSQEEGKHSPLHF. This sequence joins TRBV4-1 and TRBJ1-6, with a tentative D call TRBD1 (5 bases). CDR3 length: 15 residues. V dropped 0 bases and J dropped 8 bases, with 11 bases sitting between them. Looked up from germline, CDR1 is MGHRA and CDR2 is YSYEKL.

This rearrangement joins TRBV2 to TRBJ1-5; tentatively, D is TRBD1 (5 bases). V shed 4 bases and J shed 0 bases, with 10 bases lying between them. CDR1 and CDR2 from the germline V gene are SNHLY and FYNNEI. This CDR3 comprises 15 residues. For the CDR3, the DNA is TGTGCCAGCAGTGTTAAAGGGGATAGCAATCAGCCCCAGCATTTT. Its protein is CASSVKGDSNQPQHF.

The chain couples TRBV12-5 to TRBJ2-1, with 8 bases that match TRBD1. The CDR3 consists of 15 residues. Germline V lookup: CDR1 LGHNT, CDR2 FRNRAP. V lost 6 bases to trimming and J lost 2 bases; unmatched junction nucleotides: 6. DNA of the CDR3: TGTGCTAGTGGCCGCATACAGGGGGCCTACAATGAGCAGTTCTTC. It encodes CASGRIQGAYNEQFF.

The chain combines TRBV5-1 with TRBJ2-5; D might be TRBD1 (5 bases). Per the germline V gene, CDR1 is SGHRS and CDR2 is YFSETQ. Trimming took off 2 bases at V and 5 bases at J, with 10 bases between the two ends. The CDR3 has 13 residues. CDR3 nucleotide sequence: TGCGCCAGCAGCTTAAGGGGTTGGGAGACCCAGTACTTC. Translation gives CASSLRGWETQYF.

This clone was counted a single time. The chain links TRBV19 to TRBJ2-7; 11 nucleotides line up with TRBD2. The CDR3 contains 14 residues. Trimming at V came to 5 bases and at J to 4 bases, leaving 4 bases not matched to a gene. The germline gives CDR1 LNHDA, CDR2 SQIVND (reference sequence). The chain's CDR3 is CASSVLAGGYEQYF. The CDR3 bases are TGTGCCAGTAGTGTTCTAGCGGGGGGTTACGAGCAGTACTTC.

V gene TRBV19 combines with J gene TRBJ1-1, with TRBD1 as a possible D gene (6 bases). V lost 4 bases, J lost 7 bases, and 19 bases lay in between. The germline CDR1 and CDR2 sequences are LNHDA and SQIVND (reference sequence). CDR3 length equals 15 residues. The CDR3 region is CASSTTEAGANEAFF. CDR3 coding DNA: TGTGCCAGTAGTACCACAGAAGCAGGGGCTAATGAAGCTTTCTTT.

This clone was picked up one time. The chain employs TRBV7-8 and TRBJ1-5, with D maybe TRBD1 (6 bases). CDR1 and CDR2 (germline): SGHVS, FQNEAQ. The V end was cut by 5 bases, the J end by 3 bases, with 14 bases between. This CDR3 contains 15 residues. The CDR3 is CASSAQQGHNQPQHF. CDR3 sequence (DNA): TGTGCCAGCAGCGCCCAGCAGGGGCACAATCAGCCCCAGCATTTT.

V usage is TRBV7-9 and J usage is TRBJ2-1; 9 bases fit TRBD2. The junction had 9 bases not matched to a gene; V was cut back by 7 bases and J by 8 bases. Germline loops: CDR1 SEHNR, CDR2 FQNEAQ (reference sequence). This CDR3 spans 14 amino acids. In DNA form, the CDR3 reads TGTGCCAGCACCGCGGGGGGGTTAGTCGATGAGCAGTTCTTC. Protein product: CASTAGGLVDEQFF.

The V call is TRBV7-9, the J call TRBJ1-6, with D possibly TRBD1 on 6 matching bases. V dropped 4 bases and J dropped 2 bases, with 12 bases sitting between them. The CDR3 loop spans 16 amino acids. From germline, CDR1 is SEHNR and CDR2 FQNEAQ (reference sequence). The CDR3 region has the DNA TGTGCCAGCAGCTCTACAGGGAATGCCTATAATTCACCCCTCCACTTT. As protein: CASSSTGNAYNSPLHF.

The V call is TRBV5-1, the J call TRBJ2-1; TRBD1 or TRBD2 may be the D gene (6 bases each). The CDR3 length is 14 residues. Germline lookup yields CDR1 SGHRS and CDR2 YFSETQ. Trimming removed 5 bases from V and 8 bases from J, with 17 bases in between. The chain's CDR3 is CASRGGPFSDEQFF. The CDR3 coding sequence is TGCGCCAGCAGAGGGGGGCCCTTCAGTGATGAGCAGTTCTTC.